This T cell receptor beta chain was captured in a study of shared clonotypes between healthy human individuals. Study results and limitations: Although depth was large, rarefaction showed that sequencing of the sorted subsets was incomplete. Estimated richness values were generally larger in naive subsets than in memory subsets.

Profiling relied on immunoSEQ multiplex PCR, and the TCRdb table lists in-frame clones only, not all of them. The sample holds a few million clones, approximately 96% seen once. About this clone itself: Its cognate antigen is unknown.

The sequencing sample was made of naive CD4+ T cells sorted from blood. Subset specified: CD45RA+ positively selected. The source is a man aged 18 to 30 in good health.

DNA for the CDR3: TGTGCCATCGGACGCTATGGCTACACCTTC. Protein: CAIGRYGYTF. The chain links TRBV6-6 to TRBJ1-2, with unresolved D. Germline values: CDR1 MNHNY, CDR2 SVGAGI (reference sequence). V was shortened by 10 bases and J by 4 bases, with 7 bases between the two germline ends. CDR3 length equals 10 residues.